A single sample gave rise to the 3 T cell receptor beta chains below, sequenced in a study of T-cell memory formation after mild COVID-19. One entry per CDR3 protein results from TCRdb running MiXCR on the 5' RACE reads. The data contain 290,000 or so distinct CDR3 sequences, just under 20% of them singletons. Sequencing used PBMCs or a T cell subset sorted from them (not recorded which). The receptors derive from a man younger than 30 who had mild COVID-19 (a few samples of this study predate the infection). Cell type and time point are not known.

This clonotype was picked up a small number of times. The chain uses TRBV18 and TRBJ1-6; 9 nucleotides match TRBD1. Germline V gene sequence: CDR1 KGHSH, CDR2 LQKENI. Unmatched junction bases numbered 6, after V lost 5 bases and J lost 10 bases. The CDR3 consists of 14 residues. CDR3 protein: CASSTTGGGSPLHF. The CDR3 DNA follows: TGTGCCAGCTCAACAACAGGGGGCGGGTCACCCCTCCACTTT. Full variable domain (remainder filled in from reference TRBV18 and TRBJ1-6): NAGVMQNPRHLVRRRGQEARLRCSPMKGHSHVYWYRQLPEEGLKFMVYLQKENIIDESGMPKERFSAEFPKEGPSILRIQQVVRGDSAAYFCASSTTGGGSPLHFGNGTRLTVT.

This chain links TRBV15 with TRBJ2-5, with TRBD1 as a possible D gene (6 bases). The V and J ends lost 2 bases and 7 bases respectively, with 11 bases between them. This CDR3 is built from 13 residues. Germline V gene lookup returns CDR1 LNHNV and CDR2 YYDKDF (reference sequence). The CDR3 sequence is CATSRQGSGTQYF. Written as DNA, the CDR3 is TGTGCCACCAGCAGACAGGGGTCTGGGACCCAGTACTTC.

The chain employs TRBV20-1 and TRBJ1-6; 9 nucleotides match TRBD1. The CDR3 consists of 14 residues. Losses at the gene ends were 3 bases for V and 6 bases for J; bases not matched to a gene: 3. Germline CDR1 is DFQATT and CDR2 is SNEGSKA (reference sequence). CDR3 DNA sequence: TGCAGTGCTAGCCGGGGACAGGGTAATTCACCCCTCCACTTT. Residues: CSASRGQGNSPLHF.